Following are 3 T cell receptor beta chains from one sample sequenced in a study of blood T cell repertoires in COVID-19. Libraries were prepared by immunoSEQ multiplex PCR; TCRdb keeps only in-frame clonotypes and omits some of them. Here the sample spans a few hundred thousand clones, 92% being singletons. The sequenced sample was PBMCs or T cells enriched from blood (not recorded which). All receptors come from a woman aged 30 to 39 who had recovered from COVID-19.

This clone was found a few times. The J gene is TRBJ2-3, the V gene TRBV19; 15 bases align to TRBD2. The trim removed 5 bases at V and 0 bases at J, leaving 9 bases unmatched. This CDR3 comprises 19 residues. Germline-derived CDR1 and CDR2 are LNHDA and SQIVND (reference sequence). CDR3 sequence reads: CASSPSGLAGGTSTDTQYF. The CDR3 DNA reads as TGTGCCAGTAGTCCGTCTGGACTAGCGGGAGGGACTAGCACAGATACGCAGTATTTT.

Comment on this clone: At one boundary the junction diverges from the germline segment, which might be a read error. The rearrangement joins TRBV15 to TRBJ2-3; 8 bases are a match to TRBD1. Per the germline V gene, CDR1 is LNHNV and CDR2 is YYDKDF (reference sequence). The CDR3 runs to 13 residues. CDR3 DNA sequence: TGTGCCACCAGCAGAGAAGGGACAGGTACGCAGTATTTT. This sequence encodes CATSREGTGTQYF.

This clone was found a few times. This chain joins TRBV28 and TRBJ1-5, with unresolved D. CDR3 size: 13 residues. The V gene's germline CDR1 is MDHEN and CDR2 SYDVKM. The V and J ends lost 6 bases and 4 bases respectively, with 10 bases between them. CDR3 nucleotides: TGTGCCAGCAGCCGCGACGGGAATCAGCCCCAGCATTTT. Translating it yields CASSRDGNQPQHF.